This TCR beta chain derives from a study of cytomegalovirus exposure and HLA in healthy donors. The PCR employed 60 Vbeta primers together with 13 Jbeta primers. The assay was immunoSEQ multiplex PCR, and TCRdb's table has in-frame clones only and misses some. The sample consists of 95,000 to 100,000 clones, around three quarters of them appearing once. Germline CDR1 SNHLY, CDR2 FYNNEI. With V trimmed by 8 bases and J by 1 base, 12 bases remained unmatched. The length of the CDR3 is 18 residues. This receptor was taken from a man aged 40-49 years in good health and CMV-seronegative. The J gene is TRBJ2-2, the V gene TRBV2; TRBD2 agrees at 11 bases. The material sequenced was PBMCs. CDR3 region: CASGSGISGGVNTGELFF. In nucleotides, the CDR3 is TGTGCCAGCGGCAGTGGTATTAGCGGGGGGGTGAACACCGGGGAGCTGTTTTTT. The whole variable domain, remainder taken from reference TRBV2 and TRBJ2-2, is EPEVTQTPSHQVTQMGQEVILRCVPISNHLYFYWYRQILGQKVEFLVSFYNNEISEKSEIFDDQFSVERPDGSNFTLKIRSTKLEDSAMYFCASGSGISGGVNTGELFFGEGSRLTVL.